This T cell receptor beta chain was observed in a study of blood T cells in healthy people across ages. CDR3 length: 14 amino acids. Between the trimmed V and J ends, which lost 1 base and 2 bases, there was a span of 7 bases. The germline V gene encodes CDR1 LGHDT and CDR2 YNNKEL (reference sequence). It was with a sample-barcoded 5' primer and a J-beta primer mix that a second PCR of roughly 7 to 12 cycles was run. TCRdb used MiXCR to reprocess the 5' RACE reads, holding one entry per CDR3 protein. Among about 760,000 distinct CDR3 sequences, roughly 25% were seen once, and the ten largest hold 9.4%. This clonotype has only a few counts. This sample was also put to use in a study of T cells of mothers and their children.

The source of this sequence is a boy younger than 18 in good health. Material: blood. The chain has TRBV3-1 and TRBJ2-3; D uncertain. CDR3 sequence (DNA): TGTGCCAGCAGCCAAGGGCGCCTCACAGATACGCAGTATTTT. Amino acid sequence: CASSQGRLTDTQYF.